The TCR beta chain under discussion was sequenced for a study of blood T cell repertoires in COVID-19. Study background: In each case, the material was cDNA or gDNA derived from T cells, B-cell-depleted T cells, or PBMCs.

Per the original data handling: Estimation of nucleated cell counts relied on the amplification of reference gene primers. Generated by immunoSEQ multiplex PCR, the TCRdb table keeps only in-frame clones and is missing some. Clone size and the V and J calls come from that table; the DNA yielded D and trimming. The sample gives over 100,000 clones, around 89% of which show up once; about 4.1% is in the top ten. The J segment lost 4 bases and the V segment lost 4 bases, leaving 6 bases of the junction unmatched. The CDR3 runs 14 residues. Germline loops: CDR1 SEHNR, CDR2 FQNEAQ (reference sequence). Sample: peripheral blood. The sequence was obtained from a man aged 60 to 69 with COVID-19, enrolled during active disease. This sequence joins TRBV7-9 and TRBJ2-7; 8 nucleotides line up with TRBD1. The CDR3 here is CASSSDRERYEQYF. CDR3 bases: TGTGCCAGCAGCTCGGACAGGGAGCGATACGAGCAGTACTTC.